These 25 T cell receptor beta chains were all obtained from the same sample, sequenced in a study of blood T cell repertoires in COVID-19. Libraries were prepared by immunoSEQ multiplex PCR; TCRdb keeps only in-frame clonotypes and omits some of them. Seen here are approximately 440,000 clones, 90% observed once, and the top ten hold about 0.6%. Sequenced sample: PBMCs or T cells enriched from blood (not recorded which). The receptor set was obtained from a man between 18 and 29 years old who had recovered from COVID-19.

The chain uses TRBV27 and TRBJ2-1, with 7 bases identical to TRBD2. The V gene end was trimmed by 6 bases and the J gene end by 4 bases; junction bases not matched to a gene: 3. CDR1 is MNHEY and CDR2 is SMNVEV in the germline V gene (reference sequence). The CDR3 sequence is 13 residues long. In nucleotides, the CDR3 is TGTGCCAGCAGGGAGCGGGGATACAATGAGCAGTTCTTC. As protein: CASRERGYNEQFF.

This clone appeared once. The rearrangement uses TRBV10-3 and TRBJ2-3; 7 nucleotides match TRBD2. The CDR3 loop spans 14 amino acids. Per germline, CDR1 ENHRY and CDR2 SYGVKD. J gave up 6 bases and V 2 bases, and 5 bases lay outside the gene matches. DNA of the CDR3: TGTGCCATCAGTGAGGGGACTACATACGATACGCAGTATTTT. Translated, it gives CAISEGTTYDTQYF.

In its sample, this clone was seen once. The rearrangement uses TRBV2 and TRBJ1-2, with 9 positions matching TRBD1. V was clipped by 5 bases and J by 8 bases; unmatched bases: 6. The CDR3 has 13 amino acids. Per the germline V gene, CDR1 is SNHLY and CDR2 is FYNNEI. The CDR3 protein is CASSPGTGFGYTF. The CDR3 nucleotides are TGTGCCAGCAGTCCCGGGACAGGGTTCGGCTACACCTTC.

This chain uses TRBV6-6 with TRBJ2-1, with 15 bases lining up with TRBD2. Trimming removed 5 bases from V and 6 bases from J; junction bases left unmatched: 17. This CDR3 is 20 amino acids long. Germline V lookup: CDR1 MNHNY, CDR2 SVGAGI (reference sequence). The CDR3 protein is CASSLLWTSGGASTTNEQFF. CDR3 DNA: TGTGCCAGCAGTCTACTTTGGACTAGCGGGGGGGCCTCGACGACCAATGAGCAGTTCTTC.

The chain is built from TRBV5-6 and TRBJ2-2; 7 nucleotides line up with TRBD2. Trimming removed 4 bases from V and 6 bases from J; junction bases left unmatched: 12. The CDR3 contains 16 residues. CDR1 and CDR2 from the germline V gene are SGHDT and YYEEEE. CDR3 residues: CASSRRTRGLAGELFF. In DNA form, the CDR3 reads TGTGCCAGCAGCCGGAGGACTAGAGGGCTCGCCGGGGAGCTGTTTTTT.

V usage is TRBV10-3 and J usage is TRBJ2-1, with TRBD2 matching 9 bases. CDR1 is ENHRY and CDR2 is SYGVKD in the germline V gene. The CDR3 spans 14 residues. V lost 3 bases and J lost 6; bases outside the gene matches: 3. The CDR3 is CAISDLAGRNEQFF. CDR3 DNA: TGTGCCATCAGTGACCTAGCGGGGCGCAATGAGCAGTTCTTC.

The genes are TRBV11-2 and TRBJ1-2; a possible D gene is TRBD1 (5 bases). The V gene lost 4 bases and the J gene lost 4 bases, with 10 bases spanning the gap. The CDR3 totals 13 residues. CDR1 and CDR2 (germline): SGHAT, FQNNGV. DNA of the CDR3: TGTGCCAGCAGCTCTTCAGGGCCCTATGGCTACACCTTC. Translated: CASSSSGPYGYTF.

The chain carries TRBV10-3 and TRBJ1-5; 7 bases agree with TRBD1. The CDR3 extends over 12 amino acids. Trimming cost V 8 bases and J 4 bases; bases outside gene matches: 2. CDR1 is ENHRY, CDR2 SYGVKD, per germline. CDR3 region: CAIGQENQPQHF. The CDR3 DNA reads TGTGCCATCGGACAGGAGAATCAGCCCCAGCATTTT.

The V call is TRBV7-3, the J call TRBJ2-3, with 9 bases aligning to TRBD1. Looked up from germline, CDR1 is SGHTA and CDR2 is FQGTGA. V was pared by 2 bases and J by 3 bases, with 0 bases of the junction left unmatched. This CDR3 has 14 amino acids. CDR3 sequence: CASSLDRGTDTQYF. The CDR3 nucleotides are TGTGCCAGCAGCTTAGACAGGGGGACAGATACGCAGTATTTT.

The rearrangement joins TRBV24-1 to TRBJ2-7; TRBD1 matches at 7 bases. With V trimmed by 6 bases and J by 4 bases, 8 bases remained unmatched. This CDR3 is 14 amino acids long. CDR1 is KGHDR, CDR2 SFDVKD, per germline. CDR3 residues: CATSPDRVPYEQYF. The CDR3 DNA reads TGTGCCACCAGTCCTGACAGGGTGCCGTACGAGCAGTACTTC.

The chain has TRBV28 and TRBJ2-1; 13 positions agree with TRBD2. Germline V gene lookup returns CDR1 MDHEN and CDR2 SYDVKM. This CDR3 has 18 residues. The V segment lost 4 bases and the J segment 7 bases; nucleotides outside the gene matches: 13. CDR3 in DNA: TGTGCCAGCAGTTCCCCCCCCCTACTAGCGGGAGGGTGGAATGAGCAGTTCTTC. Translating it yields CASSSPPLLAGGWNEQFF.

The rearrangement joins TRBV3-1 (or the pseudogene TRBV3-2) to TRBJ2-3, with 10 bases aligning to TRBD2. The J segment lost 4 bases and the V segment lost 8 bases, leaving 6 bases of the junction unmatched. The CDR3 covers 14 residues. The germline CDR1 and CDR2 sequences are LGHDT and YNNKEL (reference sequence). The CDR3 DNA reads TGTGCCAGCCAGCGGGAGGGCGGCGCAGATACGCAGTATTTT. Amino acid sequence: CASQREGGADTQYF.

The rearrangement links TRBV19 to TRBJ1-5; 9 nucleotides line up with TRBD1. Unmatched junction bases numbered 12, after V lost 5 bases and J lost 7 bases. The length of the CDR3 is 16 residues. Germline-derived CDR1 and CDR2 are LNHDA and SQIVND (reference sequence). In nucleotides, the CDR3 is TGTGCCAGTAGTGCATCCTTGGGACAGGGAGGACAGCCCCAGCATTTT. Encoded protein: CASSASLGQGGQPQHF.

The CDR3 sequence is CASKRVQGGQPQHF. The CDR3 bases are TGTGCCAGCAAACGGGTTCAGGGAGGTCAGCCCCAGCATTTT. The J gene is TRBJ1-5, the V gene TRBV6-4; tentatively, D is TRBD1 (5 bases). The CDR3 extends over 14 amino acids. Trimming took 7 bases from V and 6 from J, leaving 16 bases between them. Germline CDR1 and CDR2: MRHNA and SNTAGT.

V and J are TRBV9 and TRBJ1-1; D call uncertain. Per germline, CDR1 SGDLS and CDR2 YYNGEE. CDR3 length: 13 residues. The germline V and J ends were trimmed by 4 bases and 8 bases, with 15 bases remaining between them. This chain's CDR3 is CASSLRYEGEAFF. The DNA of the CDR3 is TGTGCCAGCAGCCTACGGTATGAGGGCGAAGCTTTCTTT.

The CDR3 sequence is CASSEYSFNQPQHF. The CDR3 DNA reads TGTGCCAGCAGTGAATACAGCTTCAATCAGCCCCAGCATTTT. This chain links TRBV6-1 with TRBJ1-5; D uncertain. Germline lookup yields CDR1 MNHNS and CDR2 SASEGT. Trimming pared 2 bases from V and 3 bases from J, leaving 8 bases between. This CDR3 has 14 residues.

This chain links TRBV29-1 with TRBJ2-1; D is unclear. V shed 4 bases and J shed 4 bases, with 11 bases lying between them. Germline V gene data show CDR1 as SQVTM and CDR2 as ANQGSEA. The CDR3 contains 13 residues. The CDR3 nucleotides are TGCAGCGTTGTACAGATATCGTACAATGAGCAGTTCTTC. Its translation is CSVVQISYNEQFF.

The chain joins TRBV21-1 to TRBJ2-1; the tabulated D call, TRBD1, remains unverified against the DNA. TRBV21-1 is a recognized pseudogene. The CDR3 consists of 9 residues. CDR3 region: CTGHNEQFF. The CDR3 bases are TGTACAGGTCACAATGAGCAGTTCTTC.

The V call is TRBV9, the J call TRBJ2-2; possibly TRBD2 for D (7 bases). The length of the CDR3 is 17 residues. The germline CDR1 and CDR2 sequences are SGDLS and YYNGEE. V was cut by 4 bases and J by 5 bases, with 21 bases left in between. CDR3 sequence reads: CASSSRRGGSGTGELFF. The CDR3 DNA follows: TGTGCCAGCAGCTCCCGGAGGGGGGGATCGGGAACCGGGGAGCTGTTTTTT.

V gene TRBV24-1 combines with J gene TRBJ2-7; D is possibly TRBD2 (7 bases). The V end was cut by 5 bases, the J end by 3 bases, with 19 bases between. CDR1 KGHDR and CDR2 SFDVKD come from the germline V gene. The CDR3 has 16 amino acids. The CDR3 region is CATSAGRGAGDYEQYF. In DNA, the CDR3 is TGTGCCACCAGTGCCGGTCGGGGGGCGGGAGACTACGAGCAGTACTTC.

The V and J genes are TRBV19 and TRBJ1-2; D call uncertain. The length of the CDR3 is 13 residues. Trimming removed 3 bases at V and 2 bases at J, with 7 bases between. Germline V gene sequence: CDR1 LNHDA, CDR2 SQIVND (reference sequence). CDR3 loop: CASSIPRNYGYTF. Written as DNA, the CDR3 is TGTGCCAGTAGTATTCCCAGAAACTATGGCTACACCTTC. The complete variable domain, with remaining parts taken from reference TRBV19 and TRBJ1-2, reads DGGITQSPKYLFRKEGQNVTLSCEQNLNHDAMYWYRQDPGQGLRLIYYSQIVNDFQKGDIAEGYSVSREKKESFPLTVTSAQKNPTAFYLCASSIPRNYGYTFGSGTRLTVV.

The chain has TRBV6-5 and TRBJ1-5; 7 nucleotides match TRBD1. The CDR3 loop spans 14 amino acids. CDR1 and CDR2 (germline): MNHEY, SVGAGI. The V segment lost 6 bases and the J segment 5 bases; nucleotides outside the gene matches: 7. CDR3 sequence: CASRGQGVDQPQHF. CDR3 coding DNA: TGTGCCAGCAGGGGGCAGGGGGTGGATCAGCCCCAGCATTTT.

J is TRBJ1-2 and V is TRBV6-2 or TRBV6-3; possible D gene TRBD1, 5 bases. The CDR3 extends over 15 amino acids. With 6 bases removed from V and 2 bases from J, the gap between germline ends came to 16 bases. CDR1 is MNHEY, CDR2 SVGEGT, per germline. The CDR3 nucleotides are TGTGCCAGCAGCCGCCTTTTGGGGGGGAACTATGGCTACACCTTC. Translation gives CASSRLLGGNYGYTF.

The CDR3 DNA reads as TGTGCCAGCAGTTTAGCAGCGGGAGAAAACATTCAGTACTTC. Its translation is CASSLAAGENIQYF. This rearrangement joins TRBV28 to TRBJ2-4; 8 nucleotides align to TRBD2. The CDR3 extends over 14 amino acids. The V gene's germline CDR1 is MDHEN and CDR2 SYDVKM. J was trimmed by 5 bases and V by 2 bases; bases with no gene match: 2.

The chain has TRBV5-1 and TRBJ1-1, with 12 positions matching TRBD1. This CDR3 comprises 14 residues. CDR1 SGHRS and CDR2 YFSETQ come from the germline V gene. The junction had 5 bases not matched to a gene; V was cut back by 4 bases and J by 7 bases. The CDR3 reads CASSRGTGGDEAFF. CDR3 nucleotides: TGCGCCAGCAGCCGGGGGACAGGGGGCGATGAAGCTTTCTTT.